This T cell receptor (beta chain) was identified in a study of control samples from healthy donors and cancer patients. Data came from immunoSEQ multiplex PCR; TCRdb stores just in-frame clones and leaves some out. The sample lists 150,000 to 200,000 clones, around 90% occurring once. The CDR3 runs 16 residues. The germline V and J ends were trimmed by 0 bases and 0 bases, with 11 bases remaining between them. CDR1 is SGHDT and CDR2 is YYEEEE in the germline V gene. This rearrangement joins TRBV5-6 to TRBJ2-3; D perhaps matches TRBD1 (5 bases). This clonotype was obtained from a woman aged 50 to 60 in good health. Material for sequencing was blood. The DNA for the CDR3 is TGTGCCAGCAGCTTGGGGGGCCGCTCTAGCACAGATACGCAGTATTTT. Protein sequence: CASSLGGRSSTDTQYF.